These T cell receptor beta chains were read from a single sample in a study of blood T cell repertoires in COVID-19. Generated by immunoSEQ multiplex PCR, the TCRdb table keeps only in-frame clones and is missing some. The sample includes roughly 69,000 clones, 88% seen only once; the top ten take approximately 4.7%. The sample comprised peripheral blood. Receptors were obtained from a human donor in a cohort sampled during active COVID-19. Both conserved end residues are part of each CDR3. The order of the fields is CDR3 DNA, CDR3 protein, J gene, V gene, clone size, D gene. D genes are given only for firm matches. The size of a clone is reported for some rows only, either as once, few or many, or as a class for expanded clones.

CDR3 DNA: TGTGCCAGCAGCGCACCAAGAGCTAGCAATCAGCCCCAGCATTTT; CDR3 protein: CASSAPRASNQPQHF; J gene: TRBJ1-5; V gene: TRBV2; clone size: .; D gene: .
CDR3 DNA: TGTGCCAGCAGCCCGGGACAGAACTATGGCTACACCTTC; CDR3 protein: CASSPGQNYGYTF; J gene: TRBJ1-2; V gene: TRBV11-1; clone size: .; D gene: TRBD1
CDR3 DNA: TGTGCCATCAGACCCAATAGTGGCTACGAGCAGTACTTC; CDR3 protein: CAIRPNSGYEQYF; J gene: TRBJ2-7; V gene: TRBV10-3; clone size: .; D gene: .
CDR3 DNA: TGTGCCAGCAAAGGGGGTGGCACCGGGGAGCTGTTTTTT; CDR3 protein: CASKGGGTGELFF; J gene: TRBJ2-2; V gene: TRBV2; clone size: few; D gene: .
CDR3 DNA: TGTGCCAGCAGCCAAGGGGTGGGACAGGGATGGTGGAACACTGAAGCTTTCTTT; CDR3 protein: CASSQGVGQGWWNTEAFF; J gene: TRBJ1-1; V gene: TRBV14; clone size: .; D gene: TRBD1
CDR3 DNA: TGTGCCAGCTCACCGGACAGGGTGAGGGACGAGCAGTACTTC; CDR3 protein: CASSPDRVRDEQYF; J gene: TRBJ2-7; V gene: TRBV18; clone size: few; D gene: TRBD1
CDR3 DNA: TGTGCCAGCTCACCGCGAGAATACGAGCAGTACTTC; CDR3 protein: CASSPREYEQYF; J gene: TRBJ2-7; V gene: TRBV18; clone size: once; D gene: .
CDR3 DNA: TGTGCCAGCAGCGACGGGACTAGCGGGGGGGTATACAATGAGCAGTTCTTC; CDR3 protein: CASSDGTSGGVYNEQFF; J gene: TRBJ2-1; V gene: TRBV5-6; clone size: once; D gene: TRBD2
CDR3 DNA: TGTGCCAGCAGCTTTACCCAGGGCTCCTACGAGCAGTACTTC; CDR3 protein: CASSFTQGSYEQYF; J gene: TRBJ2-7; V gene: TRBV7-2; clone size: once; D gene: .
CDR3 DNA: TGTGCCAGTAGTAGATCCGCGCCCCTGGCGGGAGGGTTGTACGAGCAGTACTTC; CDR3 protein: CASSRSAPLAGGLYEQYF; J gene: TRBJ2-7; V gene: TRBV19; clone size: .; D gene: TRBD2
CDR3 DNA: TGTGCCAGCAGCCTACCCTTGGTTGGGGCCAACGTCCTGACTTTC; CDR3 protein: CASSLPLVGANVLTF; J gene: TRBJ2-6; V gene: TRBV7-3; clone size: .; D gene: .
CDR3 DNA: TGTGCCAGCAGCTTTTGGTCAGGTCACAACACCGGGGAGCTGTTTTTT; CDR3 protein: CASSFWSGHNTGELFF; J gene: TRBJ2-2; V gene: TRBV7-9; clone size: .; D gene: .
CDR3 DNA: TGTGCCAGCAGTGGACAGACGAACACTGAAGCTTTCTTT; CDR3 protein: CASSGQTNTEAFF; J gene: TRBJ1-1; V gene: TRBV2; clone size: .; D gene: .
CDR3 DNA: TGTGCCAGCAGCTTTATCCAGGGAAGGTCTGGGGCCAACGTCCTGACTTTC; CDR3 protein: CASSFIQGRSGANVLTF; J gene: TRBJ2-6; V gene: TRBV5-5; clone size: .; D gene: .
CDR3 DNA: TGTGCCAGCAGGAGGGGACAGCCGAACACTGAAGCTTTCTTT; CDR3 protein: CASRRGQPNTEAFF; J gene: TRBJ1-1; V gene: TRBV27; clone size: .; D gene: TRBD1
CDR3 DNA: TGTGCCAGTAGTAGAGCGGGGATGAACTCTGGAAACACCATATATTTT; CDR3 protein: CASSRAGMNSGNTIYF; J gene: TRBJ1-3; V gene: TRBV19; clone size: .; D gene: .
CDR3 DNA: TGTGCTAGTGGTTCGTCCATGGGACAGGGTAGAAGAGCTTTCTTT; CDR3 protein: CASGSSMGQGRRAFF; J gene: TRBJ1-1; V gene: TRBV12-5; clone size: .; D gene: TRBD1
CDR3 DNA: TGTGCCAGCAGTTACTCAAAACAGGTACCACCGGGCGAGCAGTACTTC; CDR3 protein: CASSYSKQVPPGEQYF; J gene: TRBJ2-7; V gene: TRBV6-5; clone size: once; D gene: .
CDR3 DNA: TGTGCCAGCAGCAACCGGGACTACTACACAGATACGCAGTATTTT; CDR3 protein: CASSNRDYYTDTQYF; J gene: TRBJ2-3; V gene: TRBV7-8; clone size: .; D gene: TRBD2
CDR3 DNA: TGTGCCAGCTCACCATTCTCGGGACAACTTATGAATGAGCAGTTCTTC; CDR3 protein: CASSPFSGQLMNEQFF; J gene: TRBJ2-1; V gene: TRBV18; clone size: .; D gene: .
CDR3 DNA: TGTGCCAGCTCAACCCAATATGACAGGGCGGGGGAGCAGTACTTC; CDR3 protein: CASSTQYDRAGEQYF; J gene: TRBJ2-7; V gene: TRBV18; clone size: once; D gene: .
CDR3 DNA: TGTGCCAGCAGCCTCTTGGCGTCAGCGGGGGAGCGGCGGTACGAGCAGTACTTC; CDR3 protein: CASSLLASAGERRYEQYF; J gene: TRBJ2-7; V gene: TRBV3-1/TRBV3-2; clone size: once; D gene: TRBD2
CDR3 DNA: TGTGCCAGCAGTCTAAAGATCTTCTCAGGGGGTTTGAACTATGGCTACACCTTC; CDR3 protein: CASSLKIFSGGLNYGYTF; J gene: TRBJ1-2; V gene: TRBV6-6; clone size: .; D gene: TRBD1
CDR3 DNA: TGTGCCAGCAGTTTCAGGGGGCGCGAGCAGTACTTC; CDR3 protein: CASSFRGREQYF; J gene: TRBJ2-7; V gene: TRBV6-5; clone size: .; D gene: TRBD1
CDR3 DNA: TGTGCCAGTTCTAGCGAGATCTCCTACGAGCAGTACTTC; CDR3 protein: CASSSEISYEQYF; J gene: TRBJ2-7; V gene: TRBV2; clone size: once; D gene: .
CDR3 DNA: TGTGCCAGCAGCTTGATAGTTTCCCCCGGGGAGCTGTTTTTT; CDR3 protein: CASSLIVSPGELFF; J gene: TRBJ2-2; V gene: TRBV5-5; clone size: .; D gene: .
CDR3 DNA: TGTGCCAGCAGCTTCGGACAGAGCTCTGGGGCCAACGTCCTGACTTTC; CDR3 protein: CASSFGQSSGANVLTF; J gene: TRBJ2-6; V gene: TRBV11-2; clone size: once; D gene: .
CDR3 DNA: TGTGCCAGCAGCTCCCAAGGGACAGGGGGTACTGAAGCTTTCTTT; CDR3 protein: CASSSQGTGGTEAFF; J gene: TRBJ1-1; V gene: TRBV7-2; clone size: .; D gene: TRBD1
CDR3 DNA: TGCGCCAGCAGCTCCTTGGACAGGGGAAGCGAGCAGTACTTC; CDR3 protein: CASSSLDRGSEQYF; J gene: TRBJ2-7; V gene: TRBV10-2; clone size: .; D gene: TRBD1
CDR3 DNA: TGTGCCAGCAGCCGCCGGCAGGGAGGAGGCTACACCTTC; CDR3 protein: CASSRRQGGGYTF; J gene: TRBJ1-2; V gene: TRBV6-5; clone size: few; D gene: .
CDR3 DNA: TGTGCCAGCAGTTTCGGCGGGAGAGGGACAGATACGCAGTATTTT; CDR3 protein: CASSFGGRGTDTQYF; J gene: TRBJ2-3; V gene: TRBV28; clone size: .; D gene: TRBD2
CDR3 DNA: TGTGCCAGCAGCCCTACTAGCACTTTCGCAGATACGCAGTATTTT; CDR3 protein: CASSPTSTFADTQYF; J gene: TRBJ2-3; V gene: TRBV9; clone size: .; D gene: .
CDR3 DNA: TGTGCCAGCTCACAGGTCAGGGAAGCCTATGGCTACACCTTC; CDR3 protein: CASSQVREAYGYTF; J gene: TRBJ1-2; V gene: TRBV18; clone size: .; D gene: .
CDR3 DNA: TGTGCCAGCAGTGAGGCCGGGACAGGCAACACTGAAGCTTTCTTT; CDR3 protein: CASSEAGTGNTEAFF; J gene: TRBJ1-1; V gene: TRBV6-1; clone size: .; D gene: TRBD1
CDR3 DNA: TGCGCCAGCAGCTTGTCGGCGACTAGCGGCACAGATACGCAGTATTTT; CDR3 protein: CASSLSATSGTDTQYF; J gene: TRBJ2-3; V gene: TRBV5-1; clone size: .; D gene: TRBD2
CDR3 DNA: TGTGCCAGCAGCCAGAATAGCGGGGTGAGCTCCTACAATGAGCAGTTCTTC; CDR3 protein: CASSQNSGVSSYNEQFF; J gene: TRBJ2-1; V gene: TRBV14; clone size: .; D gene: TRBD2
CDR3 DNA: TGTGCCACCAGTGATTTACAGGGGGCGTCCGGGGAGCTGTTTTTT; CDR3 protein: CATSDLQGASGELFF; J gene: TRBJ2-2; V gene: TRBV24-1; clone size: .; D gene: TRBD1
CDR3 DNA: TGCGCCAGCAGCACCGGACTAGCGGGATGGGAGCAGTTCTTC; CDR3 protein: CASSTGLAGWEQFF; J gene: TRBJ2-1; V gene: TRBV5-1; clone size: .; D gene: TRBD2
CDR3 DNA: TGTGCCAGTCCGACTAGCGGGGGATCTTACAATGAGCAGTTCTTC; CDR3 protein: CASPTSGGSYNEQFF; J gene: TRBJ2-1; V gene: TRBV19; clone size: .; D gene: TRBD2
CDR3 DNA: TGTGCCAGCAGCTTAGTTAGAGGTGGCTACACCTTC; CDR3 protein: CASSLVRGGYTF; J gene: TRBJ1-2; V gene: TRBV7-9; clone size: .; D gene: .
CDR3 DNA: TGTGCCAGCACCCGAGGGACAGACCCTAAGGAGCAGTACTTC; CDR3 protein: CASTRGTDPKEQYF; J gene: TRBJ2-7; V gene: TRBV6-5; clone size: .; D gene: TRBD1
CDR3 DNA: TGTGCCAGCAGCCGGTTAGCGGGGTCAGAGACCCAGTACTTC; CDR3 protein: CASSRLAGSETQYF; J gene: TRBJ2-5; V gene: TRBV3-1/TRBV3-2; clone size: .; D gene: TRBD2
CDR3 DNA: TGTGCCAGCACTCTAAAGAGGCGGCTAGCGGGTCCGAACACCGGGGAGCTGTTTTTT; CDR3 protein: CASTLKRRLAGPNTGELFF; J gene: TRBJ2-2; V gene: TRBV27; clone size: .; D gene: TRBD2
CDR3 DNA: TGTGCCAGCAGCAAACAGGGCGCCGGGGAGCTGTTTTTT; CDR3 protein: CASSKQGAGELFF; J gene: TRBJ2-2; V gene: TRBV11-3; clone size: .; D gene: .
CDR3 DNA: TGTGCCAGCAGCGCTCCGGGGACTAGGGAGACCCAGTACTTC; CDR3 protein: CASSAPGTRETQYF; J gene: TRBJ2-5; V gene: TRBV7-2; clone size: .; D gene: TRBD2
CDR3 DNA: TGCGCCAGCAGCGGGTCAGGTGGGCATGATTACGGCGAGCAGTACTTC; CDR3 protein: CASSGSGGHDYGEQYF; J gene: TRBJ2-7; V gene: TRBV5-1; clone size: .; D gene: .
CDR3 DNA: TGTGCCAGCAGCCTGGGACAGGGGGGACGCACCGGGGAGCTGTTTTTT; CDR3 protein: CASSLGQGGRTGELFF; J gene: TRBJ2-2; V gene: TRBV7-7; clone size: .; D gene: TRBD1
CDR3 DNA: TGCGCCAGCAGTGAGGACCCGACGGGCTCCTACAATGAGCAGTTCTTC; CDR3 protein: CASSEDPTGSYNEQFF; J gene: TRBJ2-1; V gene: TRBV10-1; clone size: .; D gene: .
CDR3 DNA: TGTGCCAGCAGTCGAGGTGACAGCTACTCCTACGAGCAGTACTTC; CDR3 protein: CASSRGDSYSYEQYF; J gene: TRBJ2-7; V gene: TRBV28; clone size: .; D gene: .
CDR3 DNA: TGTGCCAGCAGTGGGACTAGCGGGGGGCGCTCCACAGATACGCAGTATTTT; CDR3 protein: CASSGTSGGRSTDTQYF; J gene: TRBJ2-3; V gene: TRBV6-1; clone size: .; D gene: TRBD2
CDR3 DNA: TGTGCCAGTAGTGACACAGGAACAGATACGCAGTATTTT; CDR3 protein: CASSDTGTDTQYF; J gene: TRBJ2-3; V gene: TRBV19; clone size: .; D gene: .